The source of this TCR beta chain is a study of Ad26.COV2.S vaccination and SARS-CoV-2 variants. Study summary: Once or twice, 56 days apart, Ad26.COV2.S was delivered intramuscularly.

Some clones are missing from TCRdb's copy, which holds only in-frame ones; the method was immunoSEQ multiplex PCR. This table has about 460,000 clones, roughly nine tenths appearing once. Trimming removed 2 bases at V and 2 bases at J, with 16 bases between. The CDR3 contains 17 residues. Germline V gene lookup returns CDR1 KGHSH and CDR2 LQKENI. Treatment described: over 15 received Ad26.COV2.S at low or high dose, single or two shots; a few received placebo; per-sample allocation not given. All samples were drawn on day 63, counting from the first vaccine or placebo injection. Boston hosted the donor, who was an adult aged 18-55 years.

The genes are TRBV18 and TRBJ1-5; maybe TRBD1 (6 bases). The TCR was taken from a person aged 18-60 years who received the Ad26.COV2.S COVID-19 vaccine or a placebo. The sequences come from peripheral blood, collected in a trial of Ad26.COV2.S vaccine versus placebo. DNA for the CDR3: TGTGCCAGCTCACCAAAGATAACAGGGCCGGGCAATCAGCCCCAGCATTTT. Its translation: CASSPKITGPGNQPQHF.